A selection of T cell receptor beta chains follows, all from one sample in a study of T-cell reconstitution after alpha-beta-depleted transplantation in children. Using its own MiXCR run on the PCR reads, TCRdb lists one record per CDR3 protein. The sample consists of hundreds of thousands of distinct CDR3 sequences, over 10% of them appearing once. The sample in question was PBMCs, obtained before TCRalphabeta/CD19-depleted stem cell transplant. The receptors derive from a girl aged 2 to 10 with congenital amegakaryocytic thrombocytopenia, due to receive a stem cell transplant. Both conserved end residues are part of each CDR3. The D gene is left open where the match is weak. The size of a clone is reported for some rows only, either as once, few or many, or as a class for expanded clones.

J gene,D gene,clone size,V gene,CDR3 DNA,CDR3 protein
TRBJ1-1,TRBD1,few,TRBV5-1,TGCGCCAGCTCGAATGGGGGACAGCCCCTTAGGGCTTTCTTT,CASSNGGQPLRAFF
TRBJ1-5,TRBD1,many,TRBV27,TGTGCCAGCAGTTCTTCCGGGACAGGGCGGCAGCCCCAGCATTTT,CASSSSGTGRQPQHF
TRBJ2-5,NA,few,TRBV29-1,TGCAGCGTTGGGACGGCTCGAGAGACCCAGTACTTC,CSVGTARETQYF
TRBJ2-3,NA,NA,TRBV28,TGTGCCAGCAGTCCCAATAGCGGCAGAAATACGCAGTATTTT,CASSPNSGRNTQYF
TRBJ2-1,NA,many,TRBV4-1,TGCGCCAGCAGCCAAGAAGACAGGCCCAATGAGCAGTTCTTC,CASSQEDRPNEQFF
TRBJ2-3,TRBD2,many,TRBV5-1,TGCGCCAGCAGCTTGGCCTGGCTAGCGGGTGTCGTCCGCACAGATACGCAGTATTTT,CASSLAWLAGVVRTDTQYF
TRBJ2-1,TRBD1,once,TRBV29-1,TGCAGCGTTGAAGAGGTTATGAGGGACAGGGCCCACAATGAGCAGTTCTTC,CSVEEVMRDRAHNEQFF
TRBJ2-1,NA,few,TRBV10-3,TGTGCCATCAGTAATCGGGACCGAGTCAACAATGAGCAGTTCTTC,CAISNRDRVNNEQFF
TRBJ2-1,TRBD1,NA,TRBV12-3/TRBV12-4,TGTGCCAGCAGTCCCCCACGGGACAGTTCCTGCAATGAGCAGTTCTTC,CASSPPRDSSCNEQFF
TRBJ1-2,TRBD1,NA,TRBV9,TGTGCCAGCAGCGTAGGACAGGGGGGCTATGGCTACACCTTC,CASSVGQGGYGYTF
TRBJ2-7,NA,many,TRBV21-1,TGTGCCAGCAGCAAAGAAACCCGACAAAACGAGCAGTACTTC,CASSKETRQNEQYF
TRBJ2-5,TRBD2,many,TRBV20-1,TGCAGTGCTCTTCCTAGCGGGAAAGCGGAAGAGACCCAGTACTTC,CSALPSGKAEETQYF
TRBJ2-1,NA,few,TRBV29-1,TGCAGCTCTGAAGGCTTAACCTCGGATTACAATGAGCAGTTCTTC,CSSEGLTSDYNEQFF
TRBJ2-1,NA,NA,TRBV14,TGTGCCAGCAGTCAGAACATCCCGGGGCCCTCCGGCGAGCAGTTCTTC,CASSQNIPGPSGEQFF
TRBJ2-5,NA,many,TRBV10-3,TGTGCCATCAGTGAGTCGATCAAGTACCAAGAGACCCAGTACTTC,CAISESIKYQETQYF
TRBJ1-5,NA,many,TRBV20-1,TGCAGTGCTAGAGTTGAGGGCAATAATCAGCCCCAGCATTTT,CSARVEGNNQPQHF
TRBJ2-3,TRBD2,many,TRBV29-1,TGCAGCGTTGAGTTCCTAGCGGGAGGTTCCACTAGCACAGATACGCAGTATTTT,CSVEFLAGGSTSTDTQYF
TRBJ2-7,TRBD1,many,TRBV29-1,TGCAGCGTTGAAGAAGGGACAGGGACCTACGAGCAGTACTTC,CSVEEGTGTYEQYF
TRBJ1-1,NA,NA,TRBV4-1,TGCGCCAGCAGCCATGATCCCCTTAAAGGGGTAACTGAAGCTTTCTTT,CASSHDPLKGVTEAFF
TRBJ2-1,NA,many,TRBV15,TGTGCCACCAGCAGAGATTTAGCTGGTGGGCAGTTCTTC,CATSRDLAGGQFF
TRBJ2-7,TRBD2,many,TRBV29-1,TGCAGCGTTGAAGAAGGGACTAGCGGCTCCTACGAGCAGTACTTC,CSVEEGTSGSYEQYF
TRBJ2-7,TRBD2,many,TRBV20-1,TGCAGTGCAAAAAAATCGGCGGGACTAGCTTACGAGCAGTACTTC,CSAKKSAGLAYEQYF
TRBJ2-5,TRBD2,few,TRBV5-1,TGCGCCAGCAGCTTGGTGTGGACTAGCGGGGCCCGGAGCAGAGAGACCCAGTACTTC,CASSLVWTSGARSRETQYF
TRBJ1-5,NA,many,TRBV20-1,TGCAGTGCGACGTCCCCAGGTGGTCTCAATCAGCCCCAGCATTTT,CSATSPGGLNQPQHF
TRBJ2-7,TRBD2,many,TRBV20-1,TGCAGTGCGCAAGCGGGAGGGTTCCCTGCCTACGAGCAGTACTTC,CSAQAGGFPAYEQYF
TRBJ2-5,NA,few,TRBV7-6,TGTGCCAGCAGCTTAGGAGAGCGTGGGACCCAGTACTTC,CASSLGERGTQYF
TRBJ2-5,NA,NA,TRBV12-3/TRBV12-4,TGTGCCAGCAGAGGGACATTGTACCAAGAGACCCAGTACTTC,CASRGTLYQETQYF
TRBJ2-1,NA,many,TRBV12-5,TGTGCTAGTGGTTTGCCTAAAACAGGGTACTCCTACAATGAGCAGTTCTTC,CASGLPKTGYSYNEQFF
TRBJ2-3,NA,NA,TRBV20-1,TGCAGTGCCCGAGGGCTTAGCTACCCAGATACGCAGTATTTT,CSARGLSYPDTQYF
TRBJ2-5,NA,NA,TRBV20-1,TGCAGTGCTCTAAGTCAAAGTCAAGAGACCCAGTACTTC,CSALSQSQETQYF
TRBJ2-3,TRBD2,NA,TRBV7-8,TGTGCCAGCAGCTTAGAGTCACTTACATTAGCGGGATGGTCAGATACGCAGTATTTT,CASSLESLTLAGWSDTQYF
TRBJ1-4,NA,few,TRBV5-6,TGTGCCAGCAGCTTCCGGGGGCCTCTTAATGAAAAACTGTTTTTT,CASSFRGPLNEKLFF
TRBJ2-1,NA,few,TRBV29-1,TGCAGCGTTGAACCCACGGGTTACAATGAGCAGTTCTTC,CSVEPTGYNEQFF
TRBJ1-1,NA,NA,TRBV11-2,TGTGCCAGCAAATTGGGGGGAAACACTGAAGCTTTCTTT,CASKLGGNTEAFF
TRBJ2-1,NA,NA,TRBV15,TGTGCCACCAGCAGGCGCGACTTCTCCTACAATGAGCAGTTCTTC,CATSRRDFSYNEQFF
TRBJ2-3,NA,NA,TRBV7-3,TGTGCCAGCAGCTTATTCGCCGGATACACAGATACGCAGTATTTT,CASSLFAGYTDTQYF
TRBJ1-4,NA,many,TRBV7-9,TGTGCCAGCAGCCCACAGGCGGCAGCTCAAGAAAAACTGTTTTTT,CASSPQAAAQEKLFF
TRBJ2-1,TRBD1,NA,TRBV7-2,TGTGCCAGCAGCTTAGTAGGGGGCCAATTGTTCTTC,CASSLVGGQLFF
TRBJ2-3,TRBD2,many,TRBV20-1,TGCAGTGCCTCAGACCCACTAGCGGGAGGCACAGATACGCAGTATTTT,CSASDPLAGGTDTQYF
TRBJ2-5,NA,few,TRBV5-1,TGCGCCAGCAGCTCCATTCCCGGGCCCGAGACCCAGTACTTC,CASSSIPGPETQYF
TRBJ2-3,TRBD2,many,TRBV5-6,TGTGCCAGCAGCTGGGGACTAGCGACAGATACGCAGTATTTT,CASSWGLATDTQYF